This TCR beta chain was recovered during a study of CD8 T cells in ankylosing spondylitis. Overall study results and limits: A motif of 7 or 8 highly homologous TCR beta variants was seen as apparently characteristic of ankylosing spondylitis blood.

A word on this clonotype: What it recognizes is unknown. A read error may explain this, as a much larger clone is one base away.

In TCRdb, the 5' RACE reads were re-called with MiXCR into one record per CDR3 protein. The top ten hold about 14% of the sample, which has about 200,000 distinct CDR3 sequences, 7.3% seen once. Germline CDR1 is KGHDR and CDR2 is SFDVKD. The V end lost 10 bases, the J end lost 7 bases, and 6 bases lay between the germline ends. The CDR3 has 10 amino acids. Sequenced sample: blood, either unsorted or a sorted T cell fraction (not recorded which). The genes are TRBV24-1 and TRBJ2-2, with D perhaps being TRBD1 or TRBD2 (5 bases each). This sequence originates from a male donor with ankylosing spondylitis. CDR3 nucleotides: TGTGCCACGGGGGACGGGGAGCTGTTTTTT. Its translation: CATGDGELFF.